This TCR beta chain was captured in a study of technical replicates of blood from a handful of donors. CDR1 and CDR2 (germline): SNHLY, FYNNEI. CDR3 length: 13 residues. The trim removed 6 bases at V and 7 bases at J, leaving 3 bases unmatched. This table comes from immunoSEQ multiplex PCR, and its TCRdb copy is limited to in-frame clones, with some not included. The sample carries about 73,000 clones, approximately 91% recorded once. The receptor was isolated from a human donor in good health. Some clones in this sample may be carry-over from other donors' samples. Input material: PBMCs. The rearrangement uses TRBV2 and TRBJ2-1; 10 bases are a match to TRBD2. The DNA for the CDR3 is TGTGCCAGCAGGAAGGGACTAGCGAATGAGCAGTTCTTC. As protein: CASRKGLANEQFF.